The following is a TCR beta chain sequence with its context. The data were taken from a study of cytomegalovirus exposure and HLA in healthy donors. Vbeta (60) and Jbeta (13) primers were used in the PCR. Method: immunoSEQ multiplex PCR; TCRdb's copy keeps in-frame clones and lacks some. The sample carries approximately 120,000 clones, under 85% recorded once. V was shortened by 9 bases and J by 5 bases, with 8 bases between the two germline ends. CDR1 and CDR2 from the germline V gene are MNHEY and SVGAGI. This CDR3 region has 11 residues. The sequenced sample consisted of PBMCs. This chain connects TRBV6-5 to TRBJ2-1, with D perhaps matching TRBD2 (6 bases). This sequence was found in a middle-aged woman in good health and CMV-seropositive. CDR3 DNA: TGTGCCAGTGGGACTGACAATGAGCAGTTCTTC. Amino acids: CASGTDNEQFF.